This TCR beta chain comes out of a study of human T cells and chemical hapten exposure. Time point meaning: patch test 1, 2 weeks after DPC sensitization. Treatment described: therapeutic diphenylcyclopropenone sensitization with weekly scalp DPC. The study extracted total RNA from unfractionated whole blood. The CDR3 contains 16 residues. Germline V CDR1 and CDR2: SGHTA, FQGNSA. Of note for this clonotype: At one end, the junction sequence differs from germline, possibly due to a read error.

Library construction involved attaching unique molecular identifiers to individual cDNA molecules, which allowed quantitative, reproducible TCR counting. TCRdb independently ran MiXCR on the RACE reads; one entry per CDR3 protein. The table records 70,000 to 80,000 distinct CDR3 sequences, about 31% of them present only once. The V call is TRBV7-2, the J call TRBJ1-1; 9 nucleotides align to TRBD1. This clonotype originated in a man between 40 and 49 years old with alopecia areata. Some clones in this sample may be carry-over from other donors' samples. Sequencing used whole blood, obtained in connection with sensitization to the hapten diphenylcyclopropenone (DPC). CDR3 bases: TGTGCCAGCAGCTCGCCGACAGGGGGAGAGAACACTGAAACTTTCTTT. Translated, it gives CASSSPTGGENTETFF. The whole variable domain, remainder taken from reference TRBV7-2 and TRBJ1-1, is GAGVSQSPSNKVTEKGKDVELRCDPISGHTALYWYRQSLGQGLEFLIYFQGNSAPDKSGLPSDRFSAERTGGSVSTLTIQRTQQEDSAVYLCASSSPTGGENTETFFGQGTRLTVV.